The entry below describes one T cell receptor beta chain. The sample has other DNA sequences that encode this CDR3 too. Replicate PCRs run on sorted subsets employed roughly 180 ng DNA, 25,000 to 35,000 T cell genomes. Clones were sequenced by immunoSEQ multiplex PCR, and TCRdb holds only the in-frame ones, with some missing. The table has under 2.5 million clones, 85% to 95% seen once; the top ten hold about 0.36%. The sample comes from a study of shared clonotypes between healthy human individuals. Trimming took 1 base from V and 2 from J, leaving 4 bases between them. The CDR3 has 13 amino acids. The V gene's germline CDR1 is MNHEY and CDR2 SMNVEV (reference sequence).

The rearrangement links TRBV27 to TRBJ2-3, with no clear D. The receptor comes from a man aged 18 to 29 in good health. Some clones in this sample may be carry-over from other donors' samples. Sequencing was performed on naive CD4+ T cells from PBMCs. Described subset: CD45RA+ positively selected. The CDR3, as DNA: TGTGCCAGCAGTTTATTGAACACAGATACGCAGTATTTT. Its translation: CASSLLNTDTQYF.